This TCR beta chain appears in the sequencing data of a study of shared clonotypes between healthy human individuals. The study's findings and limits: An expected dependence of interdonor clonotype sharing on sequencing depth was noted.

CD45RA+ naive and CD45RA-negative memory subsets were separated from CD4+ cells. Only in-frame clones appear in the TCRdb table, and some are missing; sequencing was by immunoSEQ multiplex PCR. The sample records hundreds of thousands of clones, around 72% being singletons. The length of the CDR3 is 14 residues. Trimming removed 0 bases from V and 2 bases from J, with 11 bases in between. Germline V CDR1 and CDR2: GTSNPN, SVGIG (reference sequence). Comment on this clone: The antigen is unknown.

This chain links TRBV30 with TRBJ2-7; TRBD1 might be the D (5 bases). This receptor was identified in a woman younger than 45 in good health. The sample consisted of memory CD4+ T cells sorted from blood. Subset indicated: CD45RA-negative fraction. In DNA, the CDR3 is TGTGCCTGGAGTGTAGGGGCGGTAACCTACGAGCAGTACTTC. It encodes CAWSVGAVTYEQYF.